What follows are 27 T cell receptor beta chains derived from one specimen sequenced in a study of T cell responses to AZD1222 COVID-19 vaccine. Libraries were prepared by immunoSEQ multiplex PCR; TCRdb keeps only in-frame clonotypes and omits some of them. This sample yields roughly 93,000 clones, of which roughly 90% are seen a single time; approximately 5% belongs to the top ten. This material consisted of peripheral blood, taken 28 days after the second AZD1222 dose. The origin of the receptors is an adult who received the AZD1222 COVID-19 vaccine.

The rearrangement joins TRBV11-2 to TRBJ1-5; D is undetermined. Germline CDR1 is SGHAT and CDR2 is FQNNGV. CDR3 length: 13 residues. V lost 0 bases, J lost 11 bases, and 11 bases lay in between. CDR3 nucleotide sequence: TGTGCCAGCAGCTTAGACGGCAGGTTAGCCCAGCATTTT. Protein: CASSLDGRLAQHF. Variable domain in full (rest from reference TRBV11-2 and TRBJ1-5): EAGVAQSPRYKIIEKRQSVAFWCNPISGHATLYWYQQILGQGPKLLIQFQNNGVVDDSQLPKDRFSAERLKGVDSTLKIQPAKLEDSAVYLCASSLDGRLAQHFGDGTRLSIL.

The gene calls are TRBV9 and TRBJ2-7, with D unresolved. V was clipped by 6 bases and J by 4 bases, with 14 bases between them. Germline V gene sequence: CDR1 SGDLS, CDR2 YYNGEE. This CDR3 contains 13 residues. CDR3: CASTKNQIYEQYV. The CDR3 DNA sequence: TGTGCCAGCACCAAAAACCAAATTTACGAGCAGTACGTC.

V and J are TRBV6-5 and TRBJ2-1; no firm D call. The CDR3 consists of 12 residues. V was pared by 6 bases and J by 9 bases, with 12 bases between. Germline V lookup: CDR1 MNHEY, CDR2 SVGAGI. This CDR3 is CASSLADGEQFF. In DNA, the CDR3 is TGTGCCAGCAGCCTCGCGGACGGTGAGCAGTTCTTC.

CDR3 nucleotides: TGTGCCAGCAGCCTAGAACAAACAGGGGTAGGGGCTGAAGCTTTCTTT. It codes for CASSLEQTGVGAEAFF. The genes are TRBV4-2 and TRBJ1-1, with 7 nucleotides matching TRBD1. Germline loops: CDR1 LGHNA, CDR2 YNFKEQ. The CDR3 is 16 amino acids. V shed 4 bases, J shed 6 bases, and the junction held 14 bases outside the gene matches.

The rearrangement links TRBV2 to TRBJ2-3; 7 bases are shared with TRBD1. Germline CDR1 and CDR2: SNHLY and FYNNEI. This CDR3 is built from 16 residues. The junction had 6 bases not matched to a gene; V was cut back by 3 bases and J by 0 bases. CDR3 in amino acids: CASSDPDRASTDTQYF. CDR3 in DNA: TGTGCCAGCAGTGACCCCGACAGGGCAAGCACAGATACGCAGTATTTT.

The chain links TRBV19 to TRBJ1-5; D not resolved. The CDR3 contains 13 residues. CDR1 LNHDA and CDR2 SQIVND come from the germline V gene (reference sequence). V lost 3 bases, J lost 11 bases, and 14 bases lay in between. The DNA of the CDR3 is TGTGCCAGTAGTATCTCCGGGATTAATGCCCAGCATTTT. Translating it yields CASSISGINAQHF.

As concerns this clone: The junction departs from the called germline gene at one end, perhaps through a read error. Other nucleotide sequences from this sample produce the same CDR3. This chain links TRBV12-3 or TRBV12-4 with TRBJ2-5, with D unresolved. The CDR3 has 11 residues. The CDR3 sequence is CASSLGETQYF. CDR3 DNA: TGTGCCAGCAGCTTAGGGGAGACCCAGTACTTC.

This sequence joins TRBV5-1 and TRBJ1-2, with D unclear. The V gene lost 1 base and the J gene lost 7 bases, with 14 bases spanning the gap. The CDR3 runs 14 residues. Germline V gives CDR1 SGHRS, CDR2 YFSETQ. The CDR3 coding sequence is TGCGCCAGCAGCTTGTCTGAAACATCGGCTGGCTACACCTTC. Protein product: CASSLSETSAGYTF.

This clone appeared once. This chain links TRBV4-1 with TRBJ2-2; 7 bases line up with TRBD2. The CDR3 runs 15 residues. The V segment lost 5 bases and the J segment 7 bases; nucleotides outside the gene matches: 10. Germline CDR1 and CDR2: MGHRA and YSYEKL. In nucleotides, the CDR3 is TGCGCCAGCAGCACCCGGGGGGACCCCCTCGGGGAGCTGTTTTTT. It encodes CASSTRGDPLGELFF.

V gene TRBV2 combines with J gene TRBJ2-5; the D is unclear. CDR3 size: 13 residues. Trimming cost V 5 bases and J 0 bases, with 7 bases left between them. CDR1 is SNHLY, CDR2 FYNNEI, per germline. CDR3 region: CASSTDYQETQYF. The CDR3 bases are TGTGCCAGCAGTACAGACTACCAAGAGACCCAGTACTTC. The full variable domain, in which reference TRBV2 and TRBJ2-5 provide the parts outside the CDR3, is EPEVTQTPSHQVTQMGQEVILRCVPISNHLYFYWYRQILGQKVEFLVSFYNNEISEKSEIFDDQFSVERPDGSNFTLKIRSTKLEDSAMYFCASSTDYQETQYFGPGTRLLVL.

The chain recombines TRBV27 with TRBJ1-6; perhaps TRBD1 as D (6 bases). The CDR3 is made up of 15 amino acids. The germline V gene encodes CDR1 MNHEY and CDR2 SMNVEV (reference sequence). Trimming stripped 6 bases from V and 7 bases from J, with 16 bases between. DNA for the CDR3: TGTGCCAGCAGCTTACAGGGTTACGGGAATTCACCCCTCCACTTT. Amino acids: CASSLQGYGNSPLHF.

CDR3 region: CASSSGPTEAFF. The CDR3 coding sequence is TGCGCCAGCAGCTCGGGGCCCACTGAAGCTTTCTTT. J is TRBJ1-1 and V is TRBV4-1, with D possibly matching TRBD1 (5 bases). The CDR3 totals 12 residues. CDR1 MGHRA and CDR2 YSYEKL come from the germline V gene. The V gene lost 5 bases and the J gene lost 4 bases, with 8 bases spanning the gap.

CDR3 sequence (DNA): TGCGCCAGCAGCCAAGACCCACTGGCTTCGGATGAAAAACTGTTTTTT. Residues: CASSQDPLASDEKLFF. J is TRBJ1-4 and V is TRBV4-3; D is unclear. The CDR3 consists of 16 residues. Per germline, CDR1 LGHNA and CDR2 YSLEER. Between the trimmed V and J ends, which lost 0 bases and 6 bases, there was a span of 14 bases.

The genes are TRBV9 and TRBJ2-3; D not resolved. V lost 0 bases and J lost 0, with 11 bases in between. CDR3 length: 16 amino acids. Germline V gives CDR1 SGDLS, CDR2 YYNGEE. CDR3 coding DNA: TGTGCCAGCAGCGTAGGTCGTCTGCAGAGCACAGATACGCAGTATTTT. Amino acids: CASSVGRLQSTDTQYF.

This chain uses TRBV4-1 with TRBJ2-2, with D hard to call. V gave up 6 bases and J gave up 0 bases, with 8 bases separating them. Germline V gene lookup returns CDR1 MGHRA and CDR2 YSYEKL. This CDR3 comprises 14 residues. This chain's CDR3 is CASRHNSNTGELFF. The CDR3 DNA sequence: TGCGCCAGCAGACATAACTCGAACACCGGGGAGCTGTTTTTT.

The genes are TRBV19 and TRBJ1-1; D is possibly TRBD1 (5 bases). V shed 5 bases and J shed 1 base, with 14 bases lying between them. Germline assignment: CDR1 LNHDA and CDR2 SQIVND (reference sequence). The CDR3 sequence is 15 residues long. The CDR3 loop is CASSDRGRSNTEAFF. CDR3 sequence (DNA): TGTGCCAGTAGTGACCGGGGACGGTCGAACACTGAAGCTTTCTTT.

CDR3 region: CASSETLAAEKLFF. The CDR3 region has the DNA TGTGCCAGCAGTGAGACCCTAGCGGCTGAAAAACTGTTTTTT. The chain carries TRBV6-1 and TRBJ1-4; D uncertain. V lost 3 bases and J 7 bases, leaving 12 bases between the germline ends. Looked up from germline, CDR1 is MNHNS and CDR2 is SASEGT. The CDR3 has 14 amino acids.

The chain has TRBV19 and TRBJ2-1; D unresolved. The germline V and J ends were trimmed by 7 bases and 5 bases, with 12 bases remaining between them. CDR1 LNHDA and CDR2 SQIVND come from the germline V gene (reference sequence). The CDR3 totals 13 residues. In DNA, the CDR3 is TGTGCCAGTACTAGAGACCGAGACAATGAGCAGTTCTTC. This translates into CASTRDRDNEQFF. The entire variable domain, with the rest obtained from reference TRBV19 and TRBJ2-1, is as follows: DGGITQSPKYLFRKEGQNVTLSCEQNLNHDAMYWYRQDPGQGLRLIYYSQIVNDFQKGDIAEGYSVSREKKESFPLTVTSAQKNPTAFYLCASTRDRDNEQFFGPGTRLTVL.

The rearrangement joins TRBV14 to TRBJ2-1; TRBD2 aligns across 8 bases. Germline CDR1 reads SGHDN; CDR2 reads FVKESK. Unmatched junction bases numbered 11, after V lost 7 bases and J lost 0 bases. The CDR3 is made up of 17 amino acids. The CDR3 nucleotides are TGTGCCAGCACCCGAACGGGGGGGCCGAGCTCCTACAATGAGCAGTTCTTC. This encodes CASTRTGGPSSYNEQFF.

A single count supports this clone. This chain joins TRBV6-6 and TRBJ2-7; 9 bases fit TRBD1. Germline-derived CDR1 and CDR2 are MNHNY and SVGAGI (reference sequence). Trimming took 6 bases from V and 0 from J; bases not matched to a gene: 9. CDR3 length: 16 amino acids. This CDR3 reads CASSRSRDRDSYEQYF. The DNA for the CDR3 is TGTGCCAGCAGCCGGTCCCGGGACAGGGACTCCTACGAGCAGTACTTC.

The chain links TRBV12-5 to TRBJ2-3; D may match TRBD1 or TRBD2 (6 bases each). From germline, CDR1 is LGHNT and CDR2 FRNRAP. The CDR3 covers 15 residues. V lost 1 base, J lost 2 bases, and 10 bases lay in between. CDR3 residues: CASGLAGALTDTQYF. CDR3 sequence (DNA): TGTGCTAGTGGTTTGGCGGGGGCTCTCACAGATACGCAGTATTTT.

CDR3 residues: CASSSPSPSAGGPADTQYF. The DNA of the CDR3 is TGTGCCAGCAGTTCACCCTCGCCTTCAGCGGGGGGGCCCGCAGATACGCAGTATTTT. The chain employs TRBV28 and TRBJ2-3; 10 bases map to TRBD2. V shed 4 bases and J 4 bases; nucleotides not matched to a gene: 17. From germline, CDR1 is MDHEN and CDR2 SYDVKM. There are 19 residues in the CDR3.

V and J are TRBV2 and TRBJ2-5, with TRBD1 matching over 7 bases. CDR1 and CDR2 (germline): SNHLY, FYNNEI. Germline trimming cut 4 bases from V and 5 bases from J; bases unmatched to any gene: 13. The CDR3 has 16 residues. The CDR3 region has the DNA TGTGCCAGCAGTGTTCTTAAGGACAGGAATGGGGAGACCCAGTACTTC. It specifies CASSVLKDRNGETQYF.

This CDR3 is CASSFAGTTAYEQYF. The CDR3 DNA is TGTGCCAGCAGCTTCGCCGGGACTACAGCATACGAGCAGTACTTC. The chain couples TRBV11-2 to TRBJ2-7, with 7 positions matching TRBD2. Germline CDR1 is SGHAT and CDR2 is FQNNGV. The CDR3 extends over 15 amino acids. The V and J ends lost 3 bases and 4 bases, in that order; junction bases with no gene match: 9.

V usage is TRBV9 and J usage is TRBJ2-7; TRBD2 matches at 7 bases. CDR3 length: 15 residues. The trim removed 0 bases at V and 2 bases at J, leaving 5 bases unmatched. Germline assignment: CDR1 SGDLS and CDR2 YYNGEE. CDR3 loop: CASSVGGRGAYEQYF. The DNA of the CDR3 is TGTGCCAGCAGCGTAGGAGGACGGGGGGCCTACGAGCAGTACTTC.

The chain carries TRBV12-5 and TRBJ2-7, with 10 bases aligning to TRBD1. From germline, CDR1 is LGHNT and CDR2 FRNRAP. With 2 bases clipped from V and 4 bases from J, the junction kept 14 bases outside the gene matches. The CDR3 extends over 18 amino acids. The CDR3 sequence is CASGLYGTGDKGGYEQYV. The CDR3 DNA reads as TGTGCTAGTGGTTTGTACGGGACAGGGGATAAGGGCGGGTACGAGCAGTACGTC.

The chain combines TRBV5-1 with TRBJ1-2; D gene ambiguous. The CDR3 length is 13 residues. Trimming removed 1 base at V and 1 base at J, with 5 bases between. Looked up from germline, CDR1 is SGHRS and CDR2 is YFSETQ. The CDR3 DNA sequence: TGCGCCAGCAGCTTGCACGATAACTATGGCTACACCTTC. This translates into CASSLHDNYGYTF. The whole variable domain, filled in from reference TRBV5-1 and TRBJ1-2, reads KAGVTQTPRYLIKTRGQQVTLSCSPISGHRSVSWYQQTPGQGLQFLFEYFSETQRNKGNFPGRFSGRQFSNSRSEMNVSTLELGDSALYLCASSLHDNYGYTFGSGTRLTVV.